A selection of T cell receptor beta chains follows, all from one sample in a study of OX40 agonist ivuxolimab in advanced cancers. Sequenced by immunoSEQ multiplex PCR; TCRdb stores in-frame clones only, minus some. This table has around 68,000 clones, approximately 90% appearing once. This material consisted of CD4+ or CD8+ T cells sorted from blood, taken in a trial of the OX40 agonist ivuxolimab. These receptors came from an adult with an advanced solid tumor such as melanoma, head and neck, liver or kidney cancer. The CDR3 runs from the conserved cysteine through the conserved F or W. A D gene is named only where the DNA matches it firmly. Expanded clones get a size class; other rows say once, few or many, or leave the size out.

D	J	size	V	CDR3	DNA
.	TRBJ2-3	.	TRBV5-1	CASSHTDPNTDTQYF	TGCGCCAGCAGTCACACCGATCCTAACACAGATACGCAGTATTTT
.	TRBJ2-1	.	TRBV14	CASSSRGKTYNEQFF	TGTGCCAGCAGCTCCCGGGGAAAAACCTACAATGAGCAGTTCTTC
.	TRBJ1-1	.	TRBV5-1	CASRIEIGVNTEAFF	TGCGCCAGCAGGATAGAAATCGGAGTGAACACTGAAGCTTTCTTT
TRBD2	TRBJ2-7	.	TRBV27	CASSLRAGGPTYEQYF	TGTGCCAGCAGTTTAAGAGCGGGAGGGCCTACATACGAGCAGTACTTC
TRBD2	TRBJ2-7	.	TRBV29-1	CSVRGLGLLYEQYF	TGCAGCGTGAGGGGACTAGGGCTCCTTTACGAGCAGTACTTC
.	TRBJ1-5	.	TRBV15	CATSRDRSNSNQPQHF	TGTGCCACCAGCAGAGATCGCAGTAATAGCAATCAGCCCCAGCATTTT
TRBD2	TRBJ2-7	.	TRBV5-1	CASSLLAGGHEQYF	TGCGCCAGCAGCTTGCTCGCGGGAGGCCACGAGCAGTACTTC
TRBD1	TRBJ1-1	.	TRBV19	CASSISPVTGMNTEAFF	TGTGCCAGTAGTATCAGCCCGGTGACAGGGATGAACACTGAAGCTTTCTTT
.	TRBJ2-3	once	TRBV6-4	CASSDSSSTQYF	TGTGCCAGCAGTGATTCTAGTTCTACGCAGTATTTT
.	TRBJ2-7	once	TRBV7-9	CASSLDVWREQYF	TGTGCCAGCAGCTTAGATGTGTGGCGGGAGCAGTACTTC
TRBD2	TRBJ2-2	.	TRBV10-1	CASSREVGNTGELFF	TGCGCCAGCAGCCGGGAGGTCGGAAACACCGGGGAGCTGTTTTTT
TRBD2	TRBJ2-4	.	TRBV28	CASSPGLAGSTYIQYF	TGTGCCAGCAGCCCTGGACTAGCGGGATCGACGTACATTCAGTACTTC